This section outlines one T cell receptor (beta chain) sequence together with its context. V trimming: 1 base; J trimming: 5 bases; junction bases outside the gene matches: 8. Germline V CDR1 and CDR2: SQVTM, ANQGSEA. The CDR3 length is 15 residues. The sample comes from a study of blood T cell repertoires in COVID-19. Whole-study context: Italy, Spain and the United States were the sources of the convalescent and acute COVID-19 samples. Sources were T cells, B-cell-depleted T cells, or PBMCs; the material itself was cDNA or gDNA.

Original processing methods: Quantification of nucleated cells was approximated via reference gene primer amplification. Sequencing was performed with immunoSEQ multiplex PCR; in TCRdb, only in-frame clones are kept and a portion is missing. The DNA gave D and trimming, while V, J and clone size come from that table. The sample lists 180,000 or so clones, more than 70% occurring once. Source material: peripheral blood. This clonotype was sampled from a person aged 65 to 85 with COVID-19, enrolled during active disease. The chain joins TRBV29-1 to TRBJ2-1; 7 bases align to TRBD1. The chain's CDR3 is CSVEAVQGNHNEQFF. DNA of the CDR3: TGCAGCGTTGAAGCTGTACAGGGGAACCACAATGAGCAGTTCTTC.